Listed below are T cell receptor beta chains from one sample, sequenced in a study of control samples from healthy donors and cancer patients. Only in-frame clones appear in the TCRdb table, and some are missing; sequencing was by immunoSEQ multiplex PCR. Here the sample spans about 140,000 clones, roughly 92% being singletons. The sequencing input was blood. These receptors all stem from a man aged 35 to 55 in good health. The CDR3 runs from the conserved cysteine through the conserved F or W. Each record gives: CDR3 protein, CDR3 DNA, clone size, CDR3 length, D gene, V gene, J gene. A D gene is named only where the DNA matches it firmly. Clone size appears in some rows only: once, few, many, or a class for an expanded clone.

CDR3aa: CAWSSLGTNEKLFF
CDR3nt: TGTGCCTGGAGTAGCCTTGGAACTAATGAAAAACTGTTTTTT
abundance: -
len: 14
d_gene: -
v_gene: TRBV30
j_gene: TRBJ1-4

CDR3aa: CASSQDGTAKNIQYF
CDR3nt: TGTGCCAGCAGCCAAGACGGGACAGCCAAAAACATTCAGTACTTC
abundance: -
len: 15
d_gene: -
v_gene: TRBV7-3
j_gene: TRBJ2-4

CDR3aa: CASSLGGQANYGYTF
CDR3nt: TGTGCCAGCAGCTTAGGGGGCCAAGCTAACTATGGCTACACCTTC
abundance: -
len: 15
d_gene: -
v_gene: TRBV7-2
j_gene: TRBJ1-2

CDR3aa: CASRRQGMNTEAFF
CDR3nt: TGTGCCAGCAGGCGACAGGGAATGAACACTGAAGCTTTCTTT
abundance: -
len: 14
d_gene: TRBD1
v_gene: TRBV6-6
j_gene: TRBJ1-1

CDR3aa: CASSLGSGAEQYF
CDR3nt: TGTGCCAGCAGTTTAGGGTCTGGGGCCGAGCAGTACTTC
abundance: once
len: 13
d_gene: -
v_gene: TRBV12-3/TRBV12-4
j_gene: TRBJ2-7

CDR3aa: CASSYSKSQPQHF
CDR3nt: TGTGCCAGCAGTTACTCGAAAAGCCAGCCCCAGCATTTT
abundance: -
len: 13
d_gene: -
v_gene: TRBV6-5
j_gene: TRBJ1-5

CDR3aa: CASSLVLASGSAEQYF
CDR3nt: TGTGCCAGCAGCTTAGTACTGGCTAGCGGGAGTGCCGAGCAGTACTTC
abundance: -
len: 16
d_gene: TRBD2
v_gene: TRBV11-2
j_gene: TRBJ2-7

CDR3aa: CASSQNRVGAEAFF
CDR3nt: TGCGCCAGCAGCCAAAACAGGGTTGGCGCTGAAGCTTTCTTT
abundance: once
len: 14
d_gene: -
v_gene: TRBV4-3
j_gene: TRBJ1-1

CDR3aa: CASSKREYNEQFF
CDR3nt: TGTGCCAGCAGTAAGCGGGAGTACAATGAGCAGTTCTTC
abundance: -
len: 13
d_gene: TRBD2
v_gene: TRBV27
j_gene: TRBJ2-1

CDR3aa: CASSEVARTAKNIQYF
CDR3nt: TGCGCCAGCAGCGAAGTTGCCCGGACAGCGAAAAACATTCAGTACTTC
abundance: -
len: 16
d_gene: -
v_gene: TRBV4-1
j_gene: TRBJ2-4

CDR3aa: CASSGGPWNEQFF
CDR3nt: TGTGCCAGCAGTGGAGGGCCCTGGAATGAGCAGTTCTTC
abundance: -
len: 13
d_gene: -
v_gene: TRBV7-6
j_gene: TRBJ2-1

CDR3aa: CASSPRTGGTGELFF
CDR3nt: TGTGCCAGCAGCCCTAGGACAGGAGGGACCGGGGAGCTGTTTTTT
abundance: -
len: 15
d_gene: -
v_gene: TRBV9
j_gene: TRBJ2-2

CDR3aa: CASSQVHPPGLPSTDTQYF
CDR3nt: TGTGCCAGCAGCCAAGTTCATCCCCCGGGACTACCCAGCACAGATACGCAGTATTTT
abundance: -
len: 19
d_gene: TRBD2
v_gene: TRBV3-1/TRBV3-2
j_gene: TRBJ2-3

CDR3aa: CASSIRTGGEETQYF
CDR3nt: TGTGCCAGCAGCATCAGGACAGGGGGCGAGGAGACCCAGTACTTC
abundance: -
len: 15
d_gene: TRBD1
v_gene: TRBV28
j_gene: TRBJ2-5

CDR3aa: CASSQTGGNEKLFF
CDR3nt: TGCGCCAGTAGCCAAACAGGGGGCAATGAAAAACTGTTTTTT
abundance: -
len: 14
d_gene: TRBD1
v_gene: TRBV10-2
j_gene: TRBJ1-4

CDR3aa: CASSPLRHTEAFF
CDR3nt: TGTGCCAGCAGCCCACTGAGACACACTGAAGCTTTCTTT
abundance: -
len: 13
d_gene: -
v_gene: TRBV7-9
j_gene: TRBJ1-1

CDR3aa: CASSFDQGGYTF
CDR3nt: TGCGCCAGCAGCTTCGACCAAGGCGGCTACACCTTC
abundance: -
len: 12
d_gene: -
v_gene: TRBV5-1
j_gene: TRBJ1-2

CDR3aa: CASSQESDRGHQETQYF
CDR3nt: TGTGCCAGCAGCCAAGAATCCGACAGGGGGCACCAAGAGACCCAGTACTTC
abundance: once
len: 17
d_gene: TRBD1
v_gene: TRBV3-1/TRBV3-2
j_gene: TRBJ2-5

CDR3aa: CASSLRGTSGYTF
CDR3nt: TGTGCCAGCAGTTTAAGGGGGACAAGTGGCTACACCTTC
abundance: -
len: 13
d_gene: -
v_gene: TRBV27
j_gene: TRBJ1-2

CDR3aa: CATSRLGFMNTEAFF
CDR3nt: TGTGCCACCAGCAGATTAGGGTTTATGAACACTGAAGCTTTCTTT
abundance: -
len: 15
d_gene: -
v_gene: TRBV15
j_gene: TRBJ1-1

CDR3aa: CASSYRGTSNYGYTF
CDR3nt: TGTGCCAGCAGCTACAGGGGGACTTCAAACTATGGCTACACCTTC
abundance: -
len: 15
d_gene: TRBD1
v_gene: TRBV5-6
j_gene: TRBJ1-2

CDR3aa: CASSRIGVETQYF
CDR3nt: TGTGCCAGCAGTAGAATCGGGGTGGAGACCCAGTACTTC
abundance: -
len: 13
d_gene: -
v_gene: TRBV27
j_gene: TRBJ2-5

CDR3aa: CASGSGDIQETQYF
CDR3nt: TGTGCTAGTGGTTCCGGGGACATCCAAGAGACCCAGTACTTC
abundance: -
len: 14
d_gene: -
v_gene: TRBV12-5
j_gene: TRBJ2-5

CDR3aa: CASSPMGLNNYGYTF
CDR3nt: TGTGCCAGCAGCCCCATGGGGTTAAATAACTATGGCTACACCTTC
abundance: -
len: 15
d_gene: -
v_gene: TRBV7-9
j_gene: TRBJ1-2

CDR3aa: CASSFGEQYF
CDR3nt: TGTGCCAGCAGTTTCGGCGAGCAGTACTTC
abundance: -
len: 10
d_gene: -
v_gene: TRBV27
j_gene: TRBJ2-7

CDR3aa: CASSSSQSNTEAFF
CDR3nt: TGTGCCAGCAGTTCCTCCCAGTCGAACACTGAAGCTTTCTTT
abundance: -
len: 14
d_gene: -
v_gene: TRBV27
j_gene: TRBJ1-1

CDR3aa: CASSLSFMGTGDGFF
CDR3nt: TGTGCCAGCAGTTTATCATTCATGGGGACAGGGGATGGCTTCTTT
abundance: -
len: 15
d_gene: TRBD1
v_gene: TRBV28
j_gene: TRBJ1-1

CDR3aa: CASRGQGQTETQYF
CDR3nt: TGCGCCAGCAGGGGACAGGGCCAAACAGAGACCCAGTACTTC
abundance: -
len: 14
d_gene: TRBD1
v_gene: TRBV10-2
j_gene: TRBJ2-5

CDR3aa: CASRRTSGKNGELFF
CDR3nt: TGTGCCAGCAGAAGGACTAGCGGGAAGAACGGGGAGCTGTTTTTT
abundance: -
len: 15
d_gene: TRBD2
v_gene: TRBV14
j_gene: TRBJ2-2

CDR3aa: CASSPTTTTTPSGYGYTF
CDR3nt: TGTGCCAGCTCACCTACTACTACAACTACGCCGTCGGGCTATGGCTACACCTTC
abundance: -
len: 18
d_gene: -
v_gene: TRBV18
j_gene: TRBJ1-2

CDR3aa: CASSSARLKQFF
CDR3nt: TGTGCCAGCAGTTCGGCGCGGTTGAAGCAGTTCTTC
abundance: few
len: 12
d_gene: -
v_gene: TRBV27
j_gene: TRBJ2-1

CDR3aa: CASSLEGMGEKLFF
CDR3nt: TGTGCCAGCAGCTTAGAAGGGATGGGTGAAAAACTGTTTTTT
abundance: -
len: 14
d_gene: -
v_gene: TRBV7-9
j_gene: TRBJ1-4

CDR3aa: CASSLGAGYTF
CDR3nt: TGTGCCAGCAGTTTAGGGGCTGGCTACACCTTC
abundance: -
len: 11
d_gene: -
v_gene: TRBV12-3/TRBV12-4
j_gene: TRBJ1-2

CDR3aa: CASSQFIDLSSYNSPLHF
CDR3nt: TGCGCCAGCAGCCAATTCATAGACCTTAGCTCCTATAATTCACCCCTCCACTTT
abundance: -
len: 18
d_gene: -
v_gene: TRBV4-1
j_gene: TRBJ1-6

CDR3aa: CATSDLGIYNSPLHF
CDR3nt: TGTGCCACCAGTGATTTGGGGATCTATAATTCACCCCTCCACTTT
abundance: -
len: 15
d_gene: -
v_gene: TRBV24-1
j_gene: TRBJ1-6

CDR3aa: CASSQQGTSGNTIYF
CDR3nt: TGCGCCAGCAGCCAGCAGGGGACCTCTGGAAACACCATATATTTT
abundance: -
len: 15
d_gene: -
v_gene: TRBV4-3
j_gene: TRBJ1-3

CDR3aa: CASSFGQNTEAFF
CDR3nt: TGCGCCAGCAGCTTTGGACAGAACACTGAAGCTTTCTTT
abundance: -
len: 13
d_gene: -
v_gene: TRBV5-1
j_gene: TRBJ1-1

CDR3aa: CASSEYRVGTEAFF
CDR3nt: TGTGCCAGCAGTGAATACAGGGTAGGCACTGAAGCTTTCTTT
abundance: -
len: 14
d_gene: -
v_gene: TRBV2
j_gene: TRBJ1-1

CDR3aa: CASSEGSAFWIAKNIQYF
CDR3nt: TGTGCCAGCAGTGAAGGGTCTGCGTTTTGGATAGCCAAAAACATTCAGTACTTC
abundance: -
len: 18
d_gene: -
v_gene: TRBV25-1
j_gene: TRBJ2-4

CDR3aa: CASSQVLGEAFF
CDR3nt: TGTGCCAGCAGCCAAGTTCTTGGGGAAGCTTTCTTT
abundance: -
len: 12
d_gene: -
v_gene: TRBV16
j_gene: TRBJ1-1

CDR3aa: CAISDRPYNEQFF
CDR3nt: TGTGCCATCAGTGATCGACCATACAATGAGCAGTTCTTC
abundance: -
len: 13
d_gene: -
v_gene: TRBV10-3
j_gene: TRBJ2-1

CDR3aa: CATSGGGERVSPLHF
CDR3nt: TGTGCCACCAGCGGCGGGGGCGAAAGGGTTTCACCCCTCCACTTT
abundance: -
len: 15
d_gene: -
v_gene: TRBV15
j_gene: TRBJ1-6

CDR3aa: CASSLGWAQTSGANVLTF
CDR3nt: TGTGCCAGCAGCTTAGGTTGGGCACAAACCTCTGGGGCCAACGTCCTGACTTTC
abundance: -
len: 18
d_gene: -
v_gene: TRBV11-2
j_gene: TRBJ2-6

CDR3aa: CASSLFFQPQHF
CDR3nt: TGTGCCAGCAGTTTGTTTTTTCAGCCCCAGCATTTT
abundance: once
len: 12
d_gene: -
v_gene: TRBV28
j_gene: TRBJ1-5

CDR3aa: CASSFVRTGKTYNEQFF
CDR3nt: TGTGCCAGCAGCTTCGTTCGGACGGGAAAGACATACAATGAGCAGTTCTTC
abundance: -
len: 17
d_gene: -
v_gene: TRBV5-6
j_gene: TRBJ2-1

CDR3aa: CASSQEVSPSHEQFF
CDR3nt: TGTGCCAGCAGCCAAGAAGTGTCGCCCTCGCATGAGCAGTTCTTC
abundance: -
len: 15
d_gene: -
v_gene: TRBV14
j_gene: TRBJ2-1

CDR3aa: CASSFRLAGDYEQYF
CDR3nt: TGCGCCAGCAGCTTTCGACTAGCGGGAGACTACGAGCAGTACTTC
abundance: -
len: 15
d_gene: TRBD2
v_gene: TRBV5-1
j_gene: TRBJ2-7